This entry is about one T cell receptor beta chain. Its cognate antigen is unknown. Expansion of antigen-specific CD4+ T cells with viral peptide pools was carried out by the ViraFEST assay before sequencing. Researchers isolated CD4+ T cells once less than 13 days of culture had elapsed. Participants were given two doses of BNT162b2 or mRNA-1273 vaccine. Prior SARS-CoV-2 infection was absent in the vaccine recipients, as shown by negative nucleocapsid antibodies. It was on days 3 and 7 that half the medium was replaced with IL-2 medium. Libraries were prepared by immunoSEQ multiplex PCR; TCRdb keeps only in-frame clonotypes and omits some of them. The sample yields about 22,000 clones, 72% seen once. Looked up from germline, CDR1 is KGHSH and CDR2 is LQKENI. Deletions cut 4 bases from V and 0 bases from J, with 10 bases between. The CDR3 has 14 amino acids. These data come from a study of vaccination effects on CD4 cells after COVID-19. About the research overall: The second dose preceded post-vaccine samples by a median of 72 days.

General study results and limits: Common cold coronavirus cross-reactivity was shown by only 1 of 255 vaccine-induced clones in healthy vaccinees.

The chain uses TRBV18 and TRBJ2-7; the D call may be TRBD1 or TRBD2 (5 bases each). Here the sequenced sample was CD4+ T cells from PBMCs cultured with HCoV-NL63 spike peptides, taken after COVID-19 vaccination. This receptor was obtained from a human donor who received a COVID-19 vaccine. CDR3 sequence reads: CASSQGRNSYEQYF. DNA of the CDR3: TGTGCCAGCTCACAGGGGAGAAACTCCTACGAGCAGTACTTC.